One sample yielded the 22 T cell receptor beta chains listed below, sequenced in a study of cytomegalovirus exposure and HLA in healthy donors. The PCR made use of 60 Vbeta and 13 Jbeta primers. Sequencing was performed with immunoSEQ multiplex PCR; in TCRdb, only in-frame clones are kept and a portion is missing. The sample carries 200,000 to 300,000 clones, roughly 73% recorded once. The material sequenced was PBMCs. The receptors stem from a boy aged 5-17 years in good health and CMV-seronegative.

The sample holds a few counts of this clone. The V gene is TRBV5-4, the J gene TRBJ2-2; 7 nucleotides match TRBD1. V trimming: 2 bases; J trimming: 7 bases; junction bases outside the gene matches: 14. This CDR3 spans 17 amino acids. CDR1 and CDR2 (germline): SGHNT, YYREEE (reference sequence). CDR3 loop: CASSLDPEEGASGELFF. The DNA for the CDR3 is TGTGCCAGCAGCTTAGATCCTGAAGAGGGGGCGAGCGGGGAGCTGTTTTTT.

V gene TRBV7-6 combines with J gene TRBJ1-1; 10 bases map to TRBD1. Germline V gene lookup returns CDR1 SGHVS and CDR2 FNYEAQ. After removal of 5 bases from V and 1 base from J, the junction contained 13 bases not matched to a gene. This CDR3 spans 18 amino acids. The CDR3 protein is CASSQIRGTGEPNTEAFF. Here the CDR3 DNA reads TGTGCCAGCAGCCAAATCCGGGGGACAGGGGAACCGAACACTGAAGCTTTCTTT. The variable domain in full, completed from reference TRBV7-6 and TRBJ1-1, reads GAGVSQSPRYKVTKRGQDVALRCDPISGHVSLYWYRQALGQGPEFLTYFNYEAQQDKSGLPNDRFSAERPEGSISTLTIQRTEQRDSAMYRCASSQIRGTGEPNTEAFFGQGTRLTVV.

This chain uses TRBV6-1 with TRBJ2-5; 8 bases are a match to TRBD2. The J call could be wrong; TRBJ2-7 is a better fit for the DNA end. CDR1 is MNHNS and CDR2 is SASEGT in the germline V gene. The CDR3 extends over 14 amino acids. The CDR3 region is CASGGEAGAYEQYF. CDR3 sequence (DNA): TGTGCCAGCGGAGGGGAAGCGGGAGCCTACGAGCAGTACTTC.

J is TRBJ1-2 and V is TRBV19; 10 nucleotides line up with TRBD1. CDR3 size: 11 residues. V shed 10 bases, J shed 6 bases, and the junction held 2 bases outside the gene matches. The germline CDR1 and CDR2 sequences are LNHDA and SQIVND (reference sequence). CDR3 protein: CATGQGDGYTF. CDR3 coding DNA: TGTGCCACCGGACAGGGGGATGGCTACACCTTC.

This clone was detected a few times. J is TRBJ2-7 and V is TRBV6-5, with D maybe TRBD2 (6 bases). Germline loops: CDR1 MNHEY, CDR2 SVGAGI. V gave up 2 bases and J gave up 5 bases, with 7 bases separating them. There are 12 residues in the CDR3. CDR3 amino acids: CASSYGTDEQYF. The CDR3 nucleotides read TGTGCCAGCAGTTACGGGACTGACGAGCAGTACTTC.

The chain links TRBV6-5 to TRBJ2-1; the match to TRBD2 covers 7 bases. V dropped 0 bases and J dropped 14; count of bases not matched to a gene: 4. Looked up from germline, CDR1 is MNHEY and CDR2 is SVGAGI. The CDR3 spans 12 residues. The CDR3 protein is CASSYSLGGEFF. In DNA form, the CDR3 reads TGTGCCAGCAGTTACTCCTTGGGGGGGGAGTTCTTC.

The CDR3 sequence is CASSHRPTGEGTEAFF. The CDR3 coding sequence is TGTGCCAGCAGCCACCGGCCGACAGGGGAGGGCACTGAAGCTTTCTTT. The chain couples TRBV11-3 to TRBJ1-1, with 8 bases matching TRBD1. The V segment lost 5 bases and the J segment 4 bases; nucleotides outside the gene matches: 12. The CDR3 spans 16 residues. CDR1 and CDR2 from the germline V gene are SGHNT and YENEEA.

This clone was counted between two and nine times. DNA of the CDR3: TGTGCCAGCAGCCCAACGCGTATTAATGAAAAACTGTTTTTT. It translates to CASSPTRINEKLFF. The chain couples TRBV7-2 to TRBJ1-4; D not certain. The ends were cut back, 5 bases at V and 4 bases at J, with 11 bases in the middle. This CDR3 is built from 14 residues. CDR1 and CDR2 from the germline V gene are SGHTA and FQGNSA. The variable domain in full, completed from reference TRBV7-2 and TRBJ1-4, reads GAGVSQSPSNKVTEKGKDVELRCDPISGHTALYWYRQSLGQGLEFLIYFQGNSAPDKSGLPSDRFSAERTGGSVSTLTIQRTQQEDSAVYLCASSPTRINEKLFFGSGTQLSVL.

This clone showed up just a few times. CDR3 nucleotide sequence: TGTGCCAGCAGGGGACTAGCGGGAGGCGAGCAGTACTTC. This translates into CASRGLAGGEQYF. This rearrangement joins TRBV2 to TRBJ2-7, with 15 bases lining up with TRBD2. Per the germline V gene, CDR1 is SNHLY and CDR2 is FYNNEI. The length of the CDR3 is 13 residues. V shed 6 bases, J shed 6 bases, and the junction held 0 bases outside the gene matches.

This clone was picked up a small number of times. The rearrangement joins TRBV10-3 to TRBJ2-7; TRBD1 is a possible D gene (6 bases). Germline CDR1 reads ENHRY; CDR2 reads SYGVKD. This CDR3 has 13 residues. V was clipped by 4 bases and J by 5 bases, with 12 bases between them. CDR3 DNA sequence: TGTGCCATCAGTGCTAACAGGGAGAACGAGCAGTACTTC. Amino acid sequence: CAISANRENEQYF.

The V gene is TRBV19, the J gene TRBJ1-1; D remains unclear. CDR3 length equals 13 residues. V dropped 6 bases and J dropped 4 bases, with 12 bases sitting between them. Germline loops: CDR1 LNHDA, CDR2 SQIVND (reference sequence). The CDR3 sequence is CASRIGPGTEAFF. In DNA, the CDR3 is TGTGCCAGTAGGATCGGCCCGGGCACTGAAGCTTTCTTT.

The genes are TRBV19 and TRBJ1-1; 7 bases map to TRBD1. The CDR3 length is 14 residues. The junction had 5 bases not matched to a gene; V was cut back by 3 bases and J by 4 bases. Germline V gives CDR1 LNHDA, CDR2 SQIVND (reference sequence). The CDR3 loop is CASSILPGGTEAFF. DNA of the CDR3: TGTGCCAGTAGTATTCTACCAGGGGGCACTGAAGCTTTCTTT.

The count of this clone is one. The rearrangement links TRBV12-5 to TRBJ1-2, with 8 bases fitting TRBD1. Germline V gene data show CDR1 as LGHNT and CDR2 as FRNRAP. After removal of 6 bases from V and 8 bases from J, the junction contained 8 bases not matched to a gene. The CDR3 runs to 13 residues. CDR3 nucleotide sequence: TGTGCTAGTGGGCAGGGGGCTTTCGAGGGCTACACCTTC. This sequence encodes CASGQGAFEGYTF. The full variable domain, its missing parts supplied by reference TRBV12-5 and TRBJ1-2, is DARVTQTPRHKVTEMGQEVTMRCQPILGHNTVFWYRQTMMQGLELLAYFRNRAPLDDSGMPKDRFSAEMPDATLATLKIQPSEPRDSAVYFCASGQGAFEGYTFGSGTRLTVV.

The gene calls are TRBV27 and TRBJ2-1, with D perhaps TRBD1 (5 bases). The germline V gene has CDR1 MNHEY and CDR2 SMNVEV (reference sequence). The CDR3 length is 12 residues. With 3 bases removed from V and 8 bases from J, the gap between germline ends came to 8 bases. The CDR3 DNA follows: TGTGCCAGCAGTTTCGCAGGGCATGAGCAGTTCTTC. Protein sequence: CASSFAGHEQFF.

The gene calls are TRBV7-8 and TRBJ2-7; no definite D call. Trimming left V 1 base short and J 1 base short, with 17 bases between. The CDR3 is 17 residues long. Germline values: CDR1 SGHVS, CDR2 FQNEAQ. CDR3 residues: CASSLGVSRRTSYEQYF. The CDR3 region has the DNA TGTGCCAGCAGCTTAGGGGTCAGCAGGCGAACTTCCTACGAGCAGTACTTC.

The genes are TRBV10-3 and TRBJ2-7; 8 positions match TRBD1. The CDR3 consists of 14 residues. The V and J ends lost 4 bases and 3 bases, in that order; junction bases with no gene match: 5. Germline CDR1 and CDR2: ENHRY and SYGVKD. The CDR3 sequence: CAISGDRSYYEQYF. The CDR3 DNA is TGTGCCATCAGTGGGGACAGGTCCTACTACGAGCAGTACTTC.

DNA for the CDR3: TGTGCCATCAGTGCGACTAGCGGGGGCGAGTACCAAGAGACCCAGTACTTC. Translation: CAISATSGGEYQETQYF. This chain joins TRBV10-3 and TRBJ2-5, with 12 bases fitting TRBD2. The CDR3 covers 17 residues. Germline V gene sequence: CDR1 ENHRY, CDR2 SYGVKD. V trimming: 4 bases; J trimming: 0 bases; junction bases outside the gene matches: 6.

This clone was seen a handful of times. The genes are TRBV29-1 and TRBJ1-5; 8 nucleotides match TRBD1. Germline trimming cut 6 bases from V and 4 bases from J; bases unmatched to any gene: 5. Germline V CDR1 and CDR2: SQVTM, ANQGSEA. This CDR3 has 13 amino acids. CDR3 sequence reads: CSVGTGWNQPQHF. The CDR3 DNA follows: TGCAGCGTGGGGACAGGTTGGAATCAGCCCCAGCATTTT.

This chain uses TRBV6-1 with TRBJ1-5; D gene uncertain. The CDR3 runs 14 residues. V lost 6 bases to trimming and J lost 2 bases, with 11 bases between them. Germline assignment: CDR1 MNHNS and CDR2 SASEGT. This CDR3 reads CASSPTVGNQPQHF. The CDR3 bases are TGTGCCAGCAGCCCCACAGTTGGCAATCAGCCCCAGCATTTT.

The chain has TRBV19 and TRBJ1-5, with D perhaps matching TRBD1 (5 bases). V gave up 6 bases and J gave up 3 bases, with 15 bases separating them. This CDR3 spans 15 amino acids. The germline gives CDR1 LNHDA, CDR2 SQIVND (reference sequence). CDR3 in amino acids: CASSPMTVSNQPQHF. In DNA form, the CDR3 reads TGTGCCAGTAGCCCAATGACAGTTTCCAATCAGCCCCAGCATTTT.

The chain couples TRBV6-4 to TRBJ2-1; unclear D gene. CDR1 MRHNA and CDR2 SNTAGT come from the germline V gene. V lost 0 bases, J lost 8 bases, and 8 bases lay in between. There are 13 residues in the CDR3. CDR3 nucleotide sequence: TGTGCCAGCAGTGACTCGAGAGTGCATGAGCAGTTCTTC. Protein: CASSDSRVHEQFF.

V gene TRBV11-2 combines with J gene TRBJ2-3; 8 bases are a match to TRBD1. The trim removed 5 bases at V and 6 bases at J, leaving 10 bases unmatched. CDR1 is SGHAT and CDR2 is FQNNGV in the germline V gene. This CDR3 is 15 amino acids long. The CDR3 nucleotides read TGTGCCAGCAGCCCCGACAGGGGCCCGCTCGATACGCAGTATTTT. This sequence encodes CASSPDRGPLDTQYF.